The 13 T cell receptor beta chains presented below share a single source sample, sequenced in a study of cytomegalovirus exposure and HLA in healthy donors. Researchers ran the PCR with 60 Vbeta and 13 Jbeta primers. Assay: immunoSEQ multiplex PCR; the TCRdb copy retains only in-frame clones and omits some. The sample consists of about 170,000 clones, 65% to 80% of them appearing once. The material sequenced was PBMCs. Receptors were obtained from a woman between 45 and 60 years old in good health and CMV-seropositive.

This CDR3 is CASSKTGTNTEAFF. In DNA form, the CDR3 reads TGCGCCAGCAGTAAGACAGGGACCAACACTGAAGCTTTCTTT. The rearrangement uses TRBV10-1 and TRBJ1-1, with 7 bases matching TRBD1. With 5 bases clipped from V and 2 bases from J, the junction kept 5 bases outside the gene matches. There are 14 residues in the CDR3. Germline CDR1 is WNHNN and CDR2 is SYGVQD (reference sequence).

This clone occurred once. The V call is TRBV10-3, the J call TRBJ1-2; the D gene is possibly TRBD1 (6 bases). The ends were cut back, 0 bases at V and 8 bases at J, with 13 bases in the middle. Germline CDR1 is ENHRY and CDR2 is SYGVKD. There are 14 residues in the CDR3. Here the CDR3 DNA reads TGTGCCATCAGTGAGTCGAGGGGGATTGGAGGCTACACCTTC. This codes for CAISESRGIGGYTF.

This clone was recorded only once. The chain has TRBV19 and TRBJ2-2; maybe TRBD2 (6 bases). V gave up 10 bases and J gave up 0 bases, with 18 bases separating them. Germline loops: CDR1 LNHDA, CDR2 SQIVND (reference sequence). The CDR3 sequence is 16 residues long. CDR3 amino acids: CATETGAGSNTGELFF. The DNA of the CDR3 is TGTGCCACGGAAACCGGGGCGGGATCGAACACCGGGGAGCTGTTTTTT.

The chain couples TRBV5-1 to TRBJ1-1; no definite D call. Germline CDR1 and CDR2: SGHRS and YFSETQ. The CDR3 consists of 13 residues. The ends were cut back, 0 bases at V and 1 base at J, with 4 bases in the middle. The CDR3 DNA reads as TGCGCCAGCAGCTTGGTATCGAACACTGAAGCTTTCTTT. Its protein is CASSLVSNTEAFF.

This clone was seen a handful of times. The V gene is TRBV29-1, the J gene TRBJ2-7, with TRBD1 matching over 10 bases. This CDR3 has 10 amino acids. The ends lost 6 bases at V and 11 bases at J; junction bases unmatched: 4. Germline CDR1 SQVTM, CDR2 ANQGSEA. For the CDR3, the DNA is TGCAGCGTCTTGACAGGGGGCGAGTACTTC. This gives the protein CSVLTGGEYF.

The chain recombines TRBV11-3 with TRBJ1-2, with unresolved D. The V and J ends lost 2 bases and 2 bases respectively, with 12 bases between them. The germline gives CDR1 SGHNT, CDR2 YENEEA. CDR3 size: 15 residues. In DNA, the CDR3 is TGTGCCAGCAGCTTAAAAGGCGGACTGAACTATGGCTACACCTTC. It encodes CASSLKGGLNYGYTF.

The rearrangement joins TRBV5-1 to TRBJ2-3; D is perhaps TRBD2 (5 bases). Trimming took off 0 bases at V and 4 bases at J, with 9 bases between the two ends. The CDR3 consists of 14 residues. Germline V lookup: CDR1 SGHRS, CDR2 YFSETQ. The CDR3: CASSLGSGSDTQYF. CDR3 sequence (DNA): TGCGCCAGCAGCTTGGGGAGCGGCTCAGATACGCAGTATTTT. The full variable domain, completed using reference TRBV5-1 and TRBJ2-3, is KAGVTQTPRYLIKTRGQQVTLSCSPISGHRSVSWYQQTPGQGLQFLFEYFSETQRNKGNFPGRFSGRQFSNSRSEMNVSTLELGDSALYLCASSLGSGSDTQYFGPGTRLTVL.

The chain combines TRBV6-6 with TRBJ1-6; 9 bases match TRBD1. Trimming at V came to 4 bases and at J to 12 bases, leaving 7 bases not matched to a gene. Germline CDR1 is MNHNY and CDR2 is SVGAGI (reference sequence). CDR3 size: 14 residues. In DNA form, the CDR3 reads TGTGCCAGCAGTTGGGGGACAGGGCGGGAACCCCTCCACTTT. Amino acid sequence: CASSWGTGREPLHF.

This clone has a handful of counts. The chain carries TRBV10-3 and TRBJ2-7; D is unclear. Deletions cut 3 bases from V and 4 bases from J, with 10 bases between. The length of the CDR3 is 13 residues. Germline V lookup: CDR1 ENHRY, CDR2 SYGVKD. The CDR3 region is CAISDNSRYEQYF. The DNA of the CDR3 is TGTGCCATCAGTGATAATAGTCGGTACGAGCAGTACTTC.

The chain links TRBV7-9 to TRBJ1-2, with a tentative D call TRBD1 (5 bases). This CDR3 region has 13 residues. From germline, CDR1 is SEHNR and CDR2 FQNEAQ (reference sequence). Deletions cut 1 base from V and 8 bases from J, with 11 bases between. The chain's CDR3 is CASSLGGLGGYTF. DNA for the CDR3: TGTGCCAGCAGCTTAGGGGGCCTGGGGGGCTACACCTTC.

V gene TRBV6-5 combines with J gene TRBJ2-7; TRBD1 matches at 9 bases. CDR1 MNHEY and CDR2 SVGAGI come from the germline V gene. This CDR3 spans 14 amino acids. The J segment lost 2 bases and the V segment lost 6 bases, leaving 5 bases of the junction unmatched. The CDR3 DNA reads as TGTGCCAGCAGGGGGGGACAGGGAGCCTACGAGCAGTACTTC. As protein: CASRGGQGAYEQYF.

V usage is TRBV28 and J usage is TRBJ1-6, with D unclear. Germline V gene data show CDR1 as MDHEN and CDR2 as SYDVKM. Trimming took off 2 bases at V and 6 bases at J, with 8 bases between the two ends. This CDR3 spans 14 amino acids. The CDR3 nucleotides are TGTGCCAGCAGTTTACAGGTCTCTAATTCACCCCTCCACTTT. The encoded protein is CASSLQVSNSPLHF.

The V call is TRBV2, the J call TRBJ2-1, with 13 nucleotides matching TRBD2. V lost 6 bases and J lost 6; bases outside the gene matches: 20. The CDR3 totals 20 residues. Germline CDR1 and CDR2: SNHLY and FYNNEI. The DNA of the CDR3 is TGTGCCAGCAGCGAACTTGGACTAGCGGGAGATTCCCTTTCGGCCAATGAGCAGTTCTTC. Encoded protein: CASSELGLAGDSLSANEQFF.